The clone carrying this T cell receptor beta chain occurred many times. Its antigen is as yet unknown. Trimming took off 1 base at V and 7 bases at J, with 7 bases between the two ends. The CDR3 extends over 13 amino acids. CDR1 is LGHDT, CDR2 YNNKEL, per germline (reference sequence). The entry originates in a study of response to subunit inactivated influenza vaccine. TCRdb ran MiXCR on the RT-PCR reads and lists one entry per CDR3 protein. The table lists roughly 760,000 distinct CDR3 sequences, 21% of them singletons. Regarding the study as a whole: Authors suggested each seasonal influenza vaccination recruits few new T cells.

The chain recombines TRBV3-1 with TRBJ2-2; D gene uncertain. The source of this sequence is a middle-aged man who received an inactivated influenza vaccine. The sample consisted of PBMCs from blood, taken about 5 days after vaccination. CDR3 residues: CASSQAAVGELFF. DNA for the CDR3: TGTGCCAGCAGCCAAGCAGCCGTCGGGGAGCTGTTTTTT.